A single sample is the source of the 15 T cell receptor beta chains below, sequenced in a study of T cell responses to AZD1222 COVID-19 vaccine. Profiled with immunoSEQ multiplex PCR; TCRdb holds only in-frame clones, not every one. The sample lists around 180,000 clones; 88% were seen once. This sample comprised peripheral blood, obtained on day 0 of AZD1222 vaccination. The receptors stem from an adult in good health.

The chain links TRBV9 to TRBJ2-1; D is ambiguous. V was cut by 1 base and J by 4 bases, with 6 bases left in between. The CDR3 extends over 13 amino acids. CDR1 is SGDLS and CDR2 is YYNGEE in the germline V gene. CDR3 in DNA: TGTGCCAGCAGCGTATCGTGGTACAATGAGCAGTTCTTC. It is translated as CASSVSWYNEQFF.

The V call is TRBV7-9, the J call TRBJ1-4; 8 nucleotides line up with TRBD1. The germline V gene encodes CDR1 SEHNR and CDR2 FQNEAQ (reference sequence). CDR3 length: 15 amino acids. V was clipped by 3 bases and J by 4 bases; unmatched bases: 4. The CDR3 is CASSFGDRNNEKLFF. The CDR3 region has the DNA TGTGCCAGCAGCTTCGGGGACAGGAATAATGAAAAACTGTTTTTT. The full variable domain, its missing parts supplied by reference TRBV7-9 and TRBJ1-4, is DTGVSQNPRHKITKRGQNVTFRCDPISEHNRLYWYRQTLGQGPEFLTYFQNEAQLEKSRLLSDRFSAERPKGSFSTLEIQRTEQGDSAMYLCASSFGDRNNEKLFFGSGTQLSVL.

This clone was observed a handful of times. Germline and junction disagree at one end, which may indicate a read error. V usage is TRBV27 and J usage is TRBJ1-2; D ambiguous. Germline CDR1 is MNHEY and CDR2 is SMNVEV (reference sequence). The CDR3 loop spans 11 amino acids. CDR3 region: CASGFNYGYTF. The DNA of the CDR3 is TGTGCCAGCGGTTTCAACTATGGCTACACCTTC.

This chain connects TRBV29-1 to TRBJ2-1; 9 bases match TRBD2. V shed 8 bases and J 5 bases; nucleotides not matched to a gene: 13. The CDR3 has 15 residues. Germline V CDR1 and CDR2: SQVTM, ANQGSEA. CDR3 region: CSIMNGTSRDNEQFF. For the CDR3, the DNA is TGCAGCATAATGAATGGGACTAGCCGAGACAATGAGCAGTTCTTC.

This chain's CDR3 is CASSEQLGPNQPQHF. The CDR3 DNA reads TGTGCCAGCAGTGAACAATTGGGTCCCAATCAGCCCCAGCATTTT. This rearrangement joins TRBV2 to TRBJ1-5; D gene uncertain. CDR3 length equals 15 residues. Germline V CDR1 and CDR2: SNHLY, FYNNEI. Trimming took 2 bases from V and 3 from J, leaving 11 bases between them.

The chain joins TRBV9 to TRBJ2-1; 11 bases are shared with TRBD2. V dropped 3 bases and J dropped 3; count of bases not matched to a gene: 2. This CDR3 is built from 15 residues. Germline CDR1 is SGDLS and CDR2 is YYNGEE. The CDR3 sequence is CASSGTSGSYNEQFF. The CDR3 coding sequence is TGTGCCAGCAGCGGTACTAGCGGGAGCTACAATGAGCAGTTCTTC.

CDR3 sequence (DNA): TGTGCCAGCAGCCAAACTCCCCCGGGACGGTCCTCTGGGGCCAACGTCCTGACTTTC. Translated, it gives CASSQTPPGRSSGANVLTF. The chain couples TRBV3-1 (or the pseudogene TRBV3-2) to TRBJ2-6; D might be TRBD1 or TRBD2, each matching 5 bases. Germline V CDR1 and CDR2: LGHDT, YNNKEL (reference sequence). Trimming took off 2 bases at V and 0 bases at J, with 17 bases between the two ends. The CDR3 totals 19 residues.

The rearrangement joins TRBV5-1 to TRBJ1-1; perhaps TRBD1 as D (6 bases). The CDR3 loop spans 16 amino acids. Trimming shortened V by 0 bases and J by 4 bases, and 16 bases separated the two germline ends. From germline, CDR1 is SGHRS and CDR2 YFSETQ. In nucleotides, the CDR3 is TGCGCCAGCAGCTTGGACAGGGACATCCGAGGCACTGAAGCTTTCTTT. It codes for CASSLDRDIRGTEAFF. The whole variable domain, remainder taken from reference TRBV5-1 and TRBJ1-1, is KAGVTQTPRYLIKTRGQQVTLSCSPISGHRSVSWYQQTPGQGLQFLFEYFSETQRNKGNFPGRFSGRQFSNSRSEMNVSTLELGDSALYLCASSLDRDIRGTEAFFGQGTRLTVV.

The chain uses TRBV7-2 and TRBJ2-4; 12 positions agree with TRBD1. The CDR3 length is 18 residues. V shed 4 bases and J 9 bases; nucleotides not matched to a gene: 16. In germline, CDR1 is SGHTA, CDR2 FQGNSA. In DNA form, the CDR3 reads TGTGCCAGCAGCTCGATAAGACCATCGGGACAGGGGGCGGGCATTCAGTACTTC. This translates into CASSSIRPSGQGAGIQYF.

This rearrangement joins TRBV11-2 to TRBJ2-1, with D maybe TRBD1 (6 bases). From germline, CDR1 is SGHAT and CDR2 FQNNGV. The CDR3 is 17 amino acids. V lost 1 base to trimming and J lost 1 base, with 14 bases between them. The CDR3 here is CASSLALQGGSYNEQFF. The DNA for the CDR3 is TGTGCCAGCAGCTTAGCCCTACAGGGTGGATCCTACAATGAGCAGTTCTTC.

This clone was seen more than once but under ten times. The chain recombines TRBV7-8 with TRBJ2-7; D is unresolved. This CDR3 has 13 residues. Trimming left V 1 base short and J 2 bases short, with 6 bases between. Germline V gene lookup returns CDR1 SGHVS and CDR2 FQNEAQ. The CDR3 here is CASSLDHTYEQYF. As DNA, the CDR3 is TGTGCCAGCAGCTTAGATCACACCTACGAGCAGTACTTC.

The chain recombines TRBV5-5 with TRBJ1-2, with 9 bases aligning to TRBD1. From germline, CDR1 is SGHKS and CDR2 YYEKEE (reference sequence). J was trimmed by 2 bases and V by 0 bases; bases with no gene match: 5. The CDR3 runs 16 residues. CDR3 amino acids: CASSLATGQGNYGYTF. The CDR3, as DNA: TGTGCCAGCAGCTTGGCCACCGGACAGGGGAACTATGGCTACACCTTC.

J is TRBJ1-4 and V is TRBV9, with 8 bases lining up with TRBD1. The CDR3 is made up of 17 amino acids. Germline V gives CDR1 SGDLS, CDR2 YYNGEE. After removal of 0 bases from V and 6 bases from J, the junction contained 10 bases not matched to a gene. The DNA of the CDR3 is TGTGCCAGCAGCGTAGAGGGCCACAGGGGGATAGATGAAAAACTGTTTTTT. Protein sequence: CASSVEGHRGIDEKLFF.

CDR3 amino acids: CASSLLGLAGVEQFF. The CDR3 DNA follows: TGTGCCAGCAGCTTATTGGGACTAGCGGGAGTTGAGCAGTTCTTC. The chain combines TRBV7-6 with TRBJ2-1, with TRBD2 identical over 14 bases. The V segment lost 2 bases and the J segment 9 bases; nucleotides outside the gene matches: 3. The length of the CDR3 is 15 residues. Germline values: CDR1 SGHVS, CDR2 FNYEAQ.

V is TRBV9 and J is TRBJ1-3; tentative D call: TRBD1 (5 bases). Germline CDR1 reads SGDLS; CDR2 reads YYNGEE. The CDR3 is 15 amino acids. V dropped 3 bases and J dropped 1 base, with 11 bases sitting between them. CDR3 nucleotide sequence: TGTGCCAGCAGCGCACAGGCGACTTCTGGAAACACCATATATTTT. It encodes CASSAQATSGNTIYF.